These 20 T cell receptor beta chains came from one sample sequenced in a study of control samples from healthy donors and cancer patients. Profiling relied on immunoSEQ multiplex PCR, and the TCRdb table lists in-frame clones only, not all of them. The data show approximately 60,000 clones, with over 75% seen just once and 5% to 6.5% held by the top ten. Material for sequencing was blood. All receptors come from a man between 40 and 49 years old in good health.

This clone was recorded once. The chain links TRBV19 to TRBJ1-4; D gene unclear. V lost 6 bases, J lost 2 bases, and 7 bases lay in between. Per the germline V gene, CDR1 is LNHDA and CDR2 is SQIVND (reference sequence). There are 13 residues in the CDR3. This CDR3 is CASSGRTNEKLFF. The CDR3 DNA sequence: TGTGCCAGTAGCGGCAGGACTAATGAAAAACTGTTTTTT.

The chain joins TRBV25-1 to TRBJ2-7, with 7 bases fitting TRBD1. Germline-derived CDR1 and CDR2 are MGHDK and SYGVNS. The CDR3 covers 15 residues. With 8 bases clipped from V and 1 base from J, the junction kept 11 bases outside the gene matches. This CDR3 reads CASARDRASSYEQYF. The CDR3 DNA sequence: TGTGCCAGCGCCAGAGACAGGGCCTCATCCTACGAGCAGTACTTC.

The chain employs TRBV3-1 (or the pseudogene TRBV3-2) and TRBJ2-6, with D unclear. Looked up from germline, CDR1 is LGHDT and CDR2 is YNNKEL (reference sequence). The V gene lost 1 base and the J gene lost 1 base, with 11 bases spanning the gap. The length of the CDR3 is 17 residues. For the CDR3, the DNA is TGTGCCAGCAGCCAAGGGATAGCTATGTCTGGGGCCAACGTCCTGACTTTC. It encodes CASSQGIAMSGANVLTF.

This clone has more than one count but fewer than ten. The chain links TRBV7-2 to TRBJ1-5; TRBD1 is a possible D gene (5 bases). Germline V gene lookup returns CDR1 SGHTA and CDR2 FQGNSA. The length of the CDR3 is 13 residues. Trimming took off 4 bases at V and 7 bases at J, with 11 bases between the two ends. The CDR3 bases are TGTGCCAGCAGCTCCGTGAGGGACCAGCCCCAGCATTTT. This gives the protein CASSSVRDQPQHF.

V and J are TRBV12-3 or TRBV12-4 and TRBJ2-1; D is ambiguous. V lost 3 bases, J lost 7 bases, and 4 bases lay in between. The CDR3 runs to 11 residues. In DNA form, the CDR3 reads TGTGCCAGCAGTTTGAAGAATGAGCAGTTCTTC. It codes for CASSLKNEQFF.

This clone appeared once. The chain has TRBV5-4 and TRBJ2-7; the D call may be TRBD1 or TRBD2 (5 bases each). V lost 5 bases to trimming and J lost 0 bases, with 12 bases between them. The germline V gene encodes CDR1 SGHNT and CDR2 YYREEE (reference sequence). The CDR3 loop spans 14 amino acids. The DNA for the CDR3 is TGTGCCAGCAGTCGGGACCGAAGCTCCTACGAGCAGTACTTC. This codes for CASSRDRSSYEQYF.

The chain recombines TRBV6-5 with TRBJ2-2; 8 bases match TRBD1. CDR3 length equals 15 residues. V lost 4 bases, J lost 2 bases, and 3 bases stayed unmatched. The germline CDR1 and CDR2 sequences are MNHEY and SVGAGI. The CDR3 DNA reads as TGTGCCAGCAGTTGGACAGGGACAAACACCGGGGAGCTGTTTTTT. Its protein is CASSWTGTNTGELFF.

The chain uses TRBV15 and TRBJ2-6, with 7 nucleotides matching TRBD2. With V trimmed by 1 base and J by 3 bases, 3 bases remained unmatched. Germline V gene sequence: CDR1 LNHNV, CDR2 YYDKDF (reference sequence). The CDR3 is 16 residues long. The CDR3: CATSRGRGVGANVLTF. DNA for the CDR3: TGTGCCACCAGCAGAGGTCGGGGGGTTGGGGCCAACGTCCTGACTTTC.

The CDR3 region is CASSKVIHQPQHF. The DNA of the CDR3 is TGTGCCAGCAGCAAAGTAATCCATCAGCCCCAGCATTTT. The gene calls are TRBV21-1 and TRBJ1-5. TRBV21-1 is a documented pseudogene. The CDR3 sequence is 13 residues long.

The rearrangement uses TRBV29-1 and TRBJ1-1; D is unresolved. Germline values: CDR1 SQVTM, CDR2 ANQGSEA. The CDR3 length is 14 residues. V lost 7 bases and J lost 1, with 16 bases in between. The CDR3 bases are TGCAGCGCTTATGTGCAGGCGGGGAACACTGAAGCTTTCTTT. Translated, it gives CSAYVQAGNTEAFF.

The chain employs TRBV24-1 and TRBJ1-1; TRBD1 might be the D (5 bases). V was pared by 6 bases and J by 7 bases, with 8 bases between. The CDR3 sequence is 11 residues long. The germline V gene encodes CDR1 KGHDR and CDR2 SFDVKD. CDR3 loop: CATSTRGEAFF. In nucleotides, the CDR3 is TGTGCCACCAGTACTAGGGGTGAAGCTTTCTTT.

The chain combines TRBV16 with TRBJ1-1; possible D gene TRBD1, 5 bases. This CDR3 contains 15 residues. Germline V gene lookup returns CDR1 KGHSY and CDR2 FQNENV. Deletions cut 3 bases from V and 7 bases from J, with 18 bases between. CDR3 bases: TGTGCCAGCAGCCAGCTTCCGATTCCAGGGAGTGAAGCTTTCTTT. Its protein product is CASSQLPIPGSEAFF.

This rearrangement joins TRBV28 to TRBJ2-7, with 10 nucleotides matching TRBD1. The CDR3 sequence is 16 residues long. The germline gives CDR1 MDHEN, CDR2 SYDVKM. V was pared by 1 base and J by 3 bases, with 6 bases of the junction left unmatched. The CDR3 DNA is TGTGCCAGCAGTTTATCGGGACAGGGGCTCTACTACGAGCAGTACTTC. Amino acids: CASSLSGQGLYYEQYF.

This clone was detected a few times. The chain uses TRBV2 and TRBJ2-7, with TRBD1 identical over 7 bases. CDR3 length equals 13 residues. Trimming at V came to 6 bases and at J to 3 bases, leaving 5 bases not matched to a gene. Germline V gene lookup returns CDR1 SNHLY and CDR2 FYNNEI. The CDR3 protein is CASRGTASYEQYF. In nucleotides, the CDR3 is TGTGCCAGCAGGGGGACAGCGAGCTACGAGCAGTACTTC.

To note about this clone: The same CDR3 is also encoded by other DNA sequences in this sample. The chain is built from TRBV27 and TRBJ2-1; the match to TRBD1 covers 8 bases. CDR3 size: 14 residues. Germline V gene data show CDR1 as MNHEY and CDR2 as SMNVEV (reference sequence). The ends lost 9 bases at V and 9 bases at J; junction bases unmatched: 13. The CDR3 bases are TGTGCCAGTAGCCGCGCGTGGACAGGGCCTGAGCAGTTCTTC. Residues: CASSRAWTGPEQFF.

This chain uses TRBV18 with TRBJ2-3; no clear D. This CDR3 region has 13 residues. Trimming shortened V by 0 bases and J by 4 bases, and 5 bases separated the two germline ends. Germline lookup yields CDR1 KGHSH and CDR2 LQKENI. The CDR3 spells CASSPPSADTQYF. The CDR3 region has the DNA TGTGCCAGCTCACCACCGAGTGCAGATACGCAGTATTTT.

The CDR3 sequence is CASSLSGSEGDTQYF. The CDR3 nucleotides read TGTGCCAGCAGCCTTAGCGGCTCCGAGGGAGATACGCAGTATTTT. This chain joins TRBV11-2 and TRBJ2-3; possible D gene TRBD2, 6 bases. The CDR3 runs 15 residues. Trimming pared 5 bases from V and 5 bases from J, leaving 17 bases between. Germline V gene data show CDR1 as SGHAT and CDR2 as FQNNGV.

The CDR3 reads CASSFRTSATDTQYF. In nucleotides, the CDR3 is TGTGCCAGCAGCTTTCGGACTAGCGCCACAGATACGCAGTATTTT. J is TRBJ2-3 and V is TRBV7-2; 9 bases align to TRBD2. Germline V lookup: CDR1 SGHTA, CDR2 FQGNSA. Trimming took 3 bases from V and 2 from J; bases not matched to a gene: 3. This CDR3 comprises 15 residues.

This clone was seen once. The rearrangement joins TRBV11-1 to TRBJ2-2; tentative D call: TRBD2 (5 bases). The germline V gene has CDR1 SGHAT and CDR2 FQDESV (reference sequence). The CDR3 is 16 residues long. V was cut by 1 base and J by 3 bases, with 12 bases left in between. CDR3 in amino acids: CASSLDSLEDTGELFF. The DNA of the CDR3 is TGTGCCAGCAGCTTAGATTCCCTGGAGGACACCGGGGAGCTGTTTTTT.

The rearrangement joins TRBV19 to TRBJ1-5; D not certain. The germline CDR1 and CDR2 sequences are LNHDA and SQIVND (reference sequence). The germline V and J ends were trimmed by 3 bases and 4 bases, with 7 bases remaining between them. The CDR3 has 13 amino acids. CDR3 sequence reads: CASSIHRNQPQHF. In DNA, the CDR3 is TGTGCCAGTAGTATTCACCGTAATCAGCCCCAGCATTTT.